A selection of T cell receptor beta chains follows, all from one sample in a study of technical replicates of blood from several donors. TCRdb keeps only in-frame clones here, not all; method: immunoSEQ multiplex PCR. The top ten clones hold roughly 0.2% of a sample with some 71,000 clones, nearly 98% of them seen once. Sequenced input: T cells isolated from PBMCs. These receptors were collected from a human donor in good health. The CDR3 runs from the conserved cysteine through the conserved F or W. D genes are given only for firm matches. The listing skips clone size in some rows; elsewhere it reads once, few, many or a size class.

V,D,size,J,CDR3,DNA
TRBV7-9,TRBD1,.,TRBJ2-3,CASSLVGQGAADTQYF,TGTGCCAGCAGCTTAGTAGGGCAGGGGGCTGCAGATACGCAGTATTTT
TRBV5-1,.,once,TRBJ2-5,CASSSQGGGETQYF,TGCGCCAGCAGCTCACAGGGGGGGGGAGAGACCCAGTACTTC
TRBV4-1,.,.,TRBJ1-6,CASSRKSVFDSPLHF,TGCGCCAGCAGCCGTAAAAGCGTCTTCGATTCACCCCTCCACTTT
TRBV6-1,.,once,TRBJ2-1,CASSEPAFGGTDEQFF,TGTGCCAGCAGTGAACCCGCCTTCGGGGGAACGGATGAGCAGTTCTTC
TRBV6-5,.,.,TRBJ1-1,CASSFRGAWNTEAFF,TGTGCCAGCAGTTTCCGGGGGGCATGGAACACTGAAGCTTTCTTT
TRBV2,TRBD2,.,TRBJ2-3,CASTGGGASDTQYF,TGTGCCAGCACGGGCGGGGGGGCCTCAGATACGCAGTATTTT
TRBV9,.,.,TRBJ2-1,CASSVVAGRNEQFF,TGTGCCAGCAGCGTAGTGGCAGGGAGGAATGAGCAGTTCTTC
TRBV11-2,TRBD2,.,TRBJ2-1,CASRQAGGLVSYNEQFF,TGTGCCAGCAGGCAAGCGGGAGGGCTTGTTTCCTACAATGAGCAGTTCTTC
TRBV10-1,.,once,TRBJ1-5,CASSLTGNQPQHF,TGCGCCAGCAGTCTAACAGGGAATCAGCCCCAGCATTTT
TRBV4-1,.,.,TRBJ1-4,CASSQRHGKVTTNEKLFF,TGCGCCAGCAGCCAAAGACACGGTAAAGTAACAACTAATGAAAAACTGTTTTTT